This TCR beta chain was sequenced for a study of T cell repertoires in cytomegalovirus infection. Study results and caveats: Ex vivo, HLA-C-restricted CMV-specific TCR beta clonotypes prevailed over the rest of the response.

About this clonotype itself: The target antigen is unknown.

TCRdb reprocessed the reads via MiXCR and lists one record per CDR3 protein. The sample consists of 800,000 to 950,000 distinct CDR3 sequences, 32% of them appearing once. The receptor comes from a human donor in good health (CMV status not recorded). Some clones in this sample may be carry-over from other donors' samples. The sample here was cultured CD8+ T cells from PBMCs, taken from culture after CMV antigen stimulation.

In DNA form, the CDR3 reads TGTGCCAGCAGTCAGGGGGCAGGGGACTATGGCTACACCTTC. Translating it yields CASSQGAGDYGYTF. J is TRBJ1-2 and V is TRBV7-6; 8 bases agree with TRBD1. This CDR3 has 14 amino acids. Per the germline V gene, CDR1 is SGHVS and CDR2 is FNYEAQ. V gave up 6 bases and J gave up 3 bases; unmatched junction bases: 6.